The rows below give T cell receptor beta chains drawn from one sample of a study of T cells after posttransplantation cyclophosphamide. The table came from immunoSEQ multiplex PCR; TCRdb's copy has only in-frame clones and leaves some out. The profile covers tens of thousands of clones, with about nine tenths appearing a single time and less than 2.5% taken by the ten largest. The sequencing used PBMCs, collected 55 to 70 days after allogeneic stem cell transplant with posttransplant cyclophosphamide. Source of these receptors: a male patient aged 55 to 70 who received an allogeneic stem cell transplant from a related donor and was CMV-positive. Some T cells here may be from the graft donor. Each CDR3 is given with its conserved first and last residue. The D gene is left open where the match is weak. A clone size is listed for some rows: how often the clone was seen (once, few, many), or a class if it is expanded.

>-|-|TRBV6-1|TRBJ1-2
CASTRQATNYGYTF
TGTGCCAGCACCAGACAGGCCACTAACTATGGCTACACCTTC
>TRBD2|-|TRBV11-3|TRBJ2-1
CASSGLAGGGTYNEQFF
TGTGCCAGCAGCGGACTAGCGGGGGGCGGGACCTACAATGAGCAGTTCTTC
>TRBD1|-|TRBV19|TRBJ2-3
CASSARQGETQYF
TGTGCCAGTAGTGCCCGACAGGGAGAGACGCAGTATTTT
>TRBD1|-|TRBV10-2|TRBJ2-1
CASDGQGRYNEQFF
TGCGCCAGCGATGGACAGGGGAGATACAATGAGCAGTTCTTC
>-|-|TRBV28|TRBJ1-2
CASSFGGGYGYTF
TGTGCCAGCAGTTTCGGGGGAGGCTATGGCTACACCTTC
>-|-|TRBV19|TRBJ1-2
CASSPRQALSNYGYTF
TGTGCCAGTAGTCCCCGACAGGCGTTGAGTAACTATGGCTACACCTTC
>TRBD1|-|TRBV19|TRBJ1-2
CASSMTGVSYGYTF
TGTGCCAGTAGTATGACAGGGGTATCCTATGGCTACACCTTC
>-|-|TRBV9|TRBJ1-1
CASSVVLPGGTEAFF
TGTGCCAGCAGCGTAGTTCTCCCGGGGGGAACTGAAGCTTTCTTT
>TRBD1|-|TRBV4-1|TRBJ2-6
CASSQRAGGTGANVLTF
TGCGCCAGCAGCCAACGCGCAGGGGGCACTGGGGCCAACGTCCTGACTTTC
>TRBD1|once|TRBV19|TRBJ1-6
CASSGFGTGYNSPLHF
TGTGCCAGTAGTGGGTTCGGGACAGGCTATAATTCACCCCTCCACTTT
>-|-|TRBV6-1|TRBJ1-1
CASSEGGGPFTEAFF
TGTGCCAGCAGTGAAGGGGGGGGGCCGTTCACTGAAGCTTTCTTT
>-|-|TRBV5-1|TRBJ2-3
CASSSISGSTDTQYF
TGCGCCAGCAGCTCAATTTCGGGGAGCACAGATACGCAGTATTTT
>-|-|TRBV4-2|TRBJ1-1
CASSRGELQNTEAFF
TGTGCCAGCAGCCGGGGGGAACTCCAGAACACTGAAGCTTTCTTT
>-|-|TRBV7-8|TRBJ1-3
CASSRDRAGWNTIYF
TGTGCCAGCAGCCGCGACAGAGCTGGATGGAACACCATATATTTT
>TRBD2|-|TRBV19|TRBJ2-3
CASSPAGLLDTQYF
TGTGCCAGTAGTCCAGCGGGATTACTAGATACGCAGTATTTT
>-|-|TRBV5-1|TRBJ2-7
CASSSGDGKGEQYF
TGCGCCAGCAGCTCGGGGGACGGCAAAGGCGAGCAGTACTTC
>-|-|TRBV19|TRBJ1-3
CASSISLGNTIYF
TGTGCCAGTAGTATATCACTTGGAAACACCATATATTTT
>-|-|TRBV7-9|TRBJ1-3
CASSLVLGATNTIYF
TGTGCCAGCAGCTTAGTATTGGGGGCAACCAACACCATATATTTT
>-|-|TRBV28|TRBJ1-5
CASSLRRTLSSNQPQHF
TGTGCCAGCAGCCTTCGCCGGACACTGTCTAGCAATCAGCCCCAGCATTTT
>-|-|TRBV2|TRBJ1-2
CASKEGHGYTF
TGTGCCAGCAAGGAGGGTCATGGCTACACCTTC
>-|once|TRBV18|TRBJ2-1
CASSPPSGREQFF
TGTGCCAGCTCACCACCGTCAGGGCGCGAGCAGTTCTTC
>TRBD2|-|TRBV11-2|TRBJ2-1
CASSLFPSGGELYNEQFF
TGTGCCAGCAGCTTATTTCCTAGCGGGGGGGAACTCTACAATGAGCAGTTCTTC
>TRBD1|-|TRBV2|TRBJ1-1
CASSRTGNTEAFF
TGTGCCAGCAGTAGGACAGGGAACACTGAAGCTTTCTTT
>-|-|TRBV9|TRBJ1-1
CASGTGAGEAFF
TGTGCCAGCGGGACCGGTGCGGGGGAGGCTTTCTTT